These T cell receptor beta chains were read from a single sample in a study of blood T cells in healthy people across ages. Via MiXCR, TCRdb re-called the 5' RACE reads, giving one row per CDR3 protein. The data contain 2 million or so distinct CDR3 sequences, 40% to 55% of them singletons. Sequenced sample: blood. Every receptor here comes from a middle-aged woman in good health. Both conserved end residues are part of each CDR3. The order of the fields is D gene, clone size, J gene, V gene, CDR3 protein, CDR3 DNA. A D gene is named only where the DNA matches it firmly. Clone sizes are given selectively: once, few, many, or a class where the clone is expanded.

- - TRBJ1-2 TRBV18 CASSPLTAKPDYGYTF TGTGCCAGCTCACCTCTTACGGCCAAGCCGGACTATGGCTACACCTTC
- - TRBJ2-1 TRBV7-2 CASSLRARGLLRFF TGTGCCAGCAGCTTAAGGGCCCGGGGATTGTTGCGGTTCTTC
- few TRBJ2-5 TRBV6-5 CASSYSGSAGGAWETQYF TGTGCCAGCAGTTACTCTGGAAGCGCTGGGGGGGCCTGGGAGACCCAGTACTTC
TRBD2 - TRBJ2-1 TRBV4-3 CASSHALAGAQNEQFF TGCGCCAGCAGCCACGCATTAGCGGGGGCTCAAAATGAGCAGTTCTTC
- - TRBJ2-3 TRBV12-3/TRBV12-4 CASSFGRGGTDTQYF TGTGCCAGCAGCTTTGGCCGGGGAGGCACAGATACGCAGTATTTT
- - TRBJ2-5 TRBV14 CASSQGQKQETQYF TGTGCCAGCAGCCAAGGACAGAAGCAAGAGACCCAGTACTTC
- - TRBJ1-1 TRBV11-2 CASSRVRGSTEAFF TGTGCCAGCAGCCGTGTCCGGGGGAGTACTGAAGCTTTCTTT
- - TRBJ2-1 TRBV7-2 CASSPEPGQRETQFF TGTGCCAGCAGCCCCGAACCGGGACAAAGGGAGACCCAGTTCTTC
TRBD2 - TRBJ2-1 TRBV29-1 CSVRGGLNKEQFF TGCAGCGTCCGGGGGGGCCTAAACAAGGAGCAGTTCTTC
- few TRBJ2-3 TRBV11-2 CASSNELAADTQYF TGTGCCAGCAGCAATGAACTAGCCGCAGATACGCAGTATTTT
- once TRBJ2-5 TRBV7-9 CASSGQWGAGETQYF TGTGCCAGCAGCGGACAGTGGGGGGCTGGGGAGACCCAGTACTTC
- - TRBJ2-3 TRBV29-1 CSVETNTDTQYF TGCAGCGTTGAGACTAACACAGATACGCAGTATTTT
- few TRBJ2-7 TRBV20-1 CSARDLPGINEQYF TGCAGTGCTAGAGATCTGCCGGGTATCAACGAGCAGTACTTC